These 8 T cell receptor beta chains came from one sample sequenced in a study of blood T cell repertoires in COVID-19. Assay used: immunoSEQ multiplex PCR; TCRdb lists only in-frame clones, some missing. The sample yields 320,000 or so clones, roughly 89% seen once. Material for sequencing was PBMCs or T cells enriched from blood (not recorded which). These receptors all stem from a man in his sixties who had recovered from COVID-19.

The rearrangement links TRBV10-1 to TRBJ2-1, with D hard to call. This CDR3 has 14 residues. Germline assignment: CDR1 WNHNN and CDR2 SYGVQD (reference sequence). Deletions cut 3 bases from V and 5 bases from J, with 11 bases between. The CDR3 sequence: CASSDRLVDNEQFF. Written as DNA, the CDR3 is TGCGCCAGCAGTGACCGGCTAGTTGACAATGAGCAGTTCTTC.

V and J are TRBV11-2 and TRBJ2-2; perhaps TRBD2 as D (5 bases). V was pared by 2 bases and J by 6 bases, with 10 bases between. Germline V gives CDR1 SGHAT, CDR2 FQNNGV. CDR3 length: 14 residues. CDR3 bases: TGTGCCAGCAGCTTATCGGGGATCGCCGGGGAGCTGTTTTTT. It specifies CASSLSGIAGELFF.

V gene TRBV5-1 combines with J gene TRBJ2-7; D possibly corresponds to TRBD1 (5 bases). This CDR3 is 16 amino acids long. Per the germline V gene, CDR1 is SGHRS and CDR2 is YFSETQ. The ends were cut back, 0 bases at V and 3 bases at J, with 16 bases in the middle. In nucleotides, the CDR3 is TGCGCCAGCAGCTTGGCCACTGGGGCGGTCGGCTACGAGCAGTACTTC. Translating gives CASSLATGAVGYEQYF.

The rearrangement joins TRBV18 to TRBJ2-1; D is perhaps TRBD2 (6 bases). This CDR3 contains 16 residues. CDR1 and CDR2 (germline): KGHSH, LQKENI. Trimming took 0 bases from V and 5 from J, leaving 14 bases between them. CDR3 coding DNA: TGTGCCAGCTCACCACCAGGGGCGGACTATCACAATGAGCAGTTCTTC. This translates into CASSPPGADYHNEQFF.

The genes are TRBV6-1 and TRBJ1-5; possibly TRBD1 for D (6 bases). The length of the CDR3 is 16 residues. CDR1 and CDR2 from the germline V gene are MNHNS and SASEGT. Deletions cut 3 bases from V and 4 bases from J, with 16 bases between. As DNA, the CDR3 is TGTGCCAGCAGTGAGGCCATTAACAGGGAGAATCAGCCCCAGCATTTT. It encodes CASSEAINRENQPQHF.

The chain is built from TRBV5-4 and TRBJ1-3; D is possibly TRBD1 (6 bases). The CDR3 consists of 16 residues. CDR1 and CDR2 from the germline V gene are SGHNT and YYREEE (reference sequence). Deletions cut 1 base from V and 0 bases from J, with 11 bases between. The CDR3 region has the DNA TGTGCCAGCAGCTTGACCGGACAGAGCTCTGGAAACACCATATATTTT. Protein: CASSLTGQSSGNTIYF. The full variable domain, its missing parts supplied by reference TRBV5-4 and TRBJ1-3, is ETGVTQSPTHLIKTRGQQVTLRCSSQSGHNTVSWYQQALGQGPQFIFQYYREEENGRGNFPPRFSGLQFPNYSSELNVNALELDDSALYLCASSLTGQSSGNTIYFGEGSWLTVV.

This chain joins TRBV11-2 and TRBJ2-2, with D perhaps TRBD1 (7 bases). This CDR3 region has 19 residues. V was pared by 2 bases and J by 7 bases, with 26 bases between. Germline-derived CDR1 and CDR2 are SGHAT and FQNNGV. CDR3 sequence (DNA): TGTGCCAGCAGCTTATATCACCTGGTAGGAGGGGGCGCAGGCGGGGAGCTGTTTTTT. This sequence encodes CASSLYHLVGGGAGGELFF.

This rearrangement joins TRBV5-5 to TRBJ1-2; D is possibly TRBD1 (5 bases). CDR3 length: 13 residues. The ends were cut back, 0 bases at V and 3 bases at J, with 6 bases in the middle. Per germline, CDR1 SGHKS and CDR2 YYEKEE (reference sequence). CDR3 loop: CASSLEGDYGYTF. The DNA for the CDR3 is TGTGCCAGCAGCTTGGAAGGGGACTATGGCTACACCTTC.